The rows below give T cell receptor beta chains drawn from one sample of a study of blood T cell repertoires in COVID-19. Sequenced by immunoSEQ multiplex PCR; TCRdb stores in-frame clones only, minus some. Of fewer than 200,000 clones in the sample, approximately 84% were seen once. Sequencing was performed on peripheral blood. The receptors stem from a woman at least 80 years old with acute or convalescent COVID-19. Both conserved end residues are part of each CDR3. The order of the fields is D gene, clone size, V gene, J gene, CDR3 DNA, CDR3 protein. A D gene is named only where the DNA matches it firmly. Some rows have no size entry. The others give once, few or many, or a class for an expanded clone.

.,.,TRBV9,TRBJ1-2,TGTGCCAGCAGCCCACGGGACACATCTAACTATGGCTACACCTTC,CASSPRDTSNYGYTF
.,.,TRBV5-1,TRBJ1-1,TGCGCCAGCAGCTTGTTACTGCCAATGAACACTGAAGCTTTCTTT,CASSLLLPMNTEAFF
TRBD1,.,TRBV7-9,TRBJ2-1,TGTGCCAGCAGCTCATACAGACAGGGGAGGCAATTCTTC,CASSSYRQGRQFF
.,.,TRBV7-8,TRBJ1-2,TGTGCCAGCAGCTTAGAGTCAGGGCCTAACTATGGCTACACCTTC,CASSLESGPNYGYTF
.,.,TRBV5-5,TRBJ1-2,TGTGCCAGCAGCTTGAGAGAGGAAAGCTATGGCTACACCTTC,CASSLREESYGYTF
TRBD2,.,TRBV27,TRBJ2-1,TGTGCCAGCAGTTTATCGGGACTAGCTGAGATCTACAATGAGCAGTTCTTC,CASSLSGLAEIYNEQFF
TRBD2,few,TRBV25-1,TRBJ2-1,TGTGCCAGCCGCAGGACTAGCGGGAACAATGAGCAGTTCTTC,CASRRTSGNNEQFF
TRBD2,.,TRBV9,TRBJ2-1,TGTGCCAGCAGCGTAGTGTCTAGCGGGAGTAGAGATGAGCAGTTCTTC,CASSVVSSGSRDEQFF
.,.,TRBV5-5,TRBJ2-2,TGTGCCAGCAGCCTGGACTGGCGGGGGAACACCGGGGAGCTGTTTTTT,CASSLDWRGNTGELFF
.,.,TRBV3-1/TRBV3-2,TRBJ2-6,TGTGCCAGCAGCCAAGAAGGGCAAGGGGCGGGGCGAGATGCCAACGTCCTGACTTTC,CASSQEGQGAGRDANVLTF
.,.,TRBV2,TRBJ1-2,TGTGCCAGCATAGAAGGGGCAAGTAGATATGGCTACACCTTC,CASIEGASRYGYTF
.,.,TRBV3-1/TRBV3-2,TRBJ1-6,TGTGCCAGCACCCCAGGGGCCGGGTATAATTCACCCCTCCACTTT,CASTPGAGYNSPLHF
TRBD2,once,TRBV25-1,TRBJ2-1,TGTGCCAGCAGTGAATCCCATCTAGCGGGAGCTCGGAATGAGCAGTTCTTC,CASSESHLAGARNEQFF
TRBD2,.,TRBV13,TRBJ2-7,TGTGCCACGCGCCGGGGACTAGTTAACGAGCAGTACTTC,CATRRGLVNEQYF
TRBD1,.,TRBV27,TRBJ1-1,TGTGCCAGCAGTTGGGACAGGGGATCCACTGAAGCTTTCTTT,CASSWDRGSTEAFF
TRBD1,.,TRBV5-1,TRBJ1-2,TGCGCCAGCAGCCCAGGGACAGGGAAAGAGGGCTACACCTTC,CASSPGTGKEGYTF
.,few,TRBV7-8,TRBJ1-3,TGTGCCAGCAGCTCGCGGGGTCTTGGAAACACCATATATTTT,CASSSRGLGNTIYF
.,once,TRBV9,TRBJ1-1,TGTGCCAGCAGCCCGAGACAGCGGAACACTGAAGCTTTCTTT,CASSPRQRNTEAFF
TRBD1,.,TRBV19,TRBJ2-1,TGTGCCAGTAGTATCCGGGACAGGCAGTTTCATGAGCAGTTCTTC,CASSIRDRQFHEQFF
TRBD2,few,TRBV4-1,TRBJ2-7,TGCGCCAGCAGCCTACTAGCGGGATCTACCTACGAGCAGTACTTC,CASSLLAGSTYEQYF
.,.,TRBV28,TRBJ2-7,TGTGCCAGCAGTCCCGTAGAGCCCCGAGCCTACGAGCAGTACTTC,CASSPVEPRAYEQYF
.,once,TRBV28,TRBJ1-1,TGTGCCAGCAGACGTGGGGGCGAGAGTACTGAAGCTTTCTTT,CASRRGGESTEAFF
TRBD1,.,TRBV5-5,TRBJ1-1,TGTGCCAGCAGCCGGCAAGGACAGGGGCGTGAAGCTTTCTTT,CASSRQGQGREAFF
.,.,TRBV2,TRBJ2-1,TGTGCCAGCAGTGAACTCATCCCGCGCCGGTCTTATATTGAGCAGTTCTTC,CASSELIPRRSYIEQFF
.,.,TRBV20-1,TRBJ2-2,TGCAGTGCCAGTAGGAGGGGTGGGGAGCTGTTTTTT,CSASRRGGELFF
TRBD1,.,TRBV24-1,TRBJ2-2,TGTGCCACCAGTGACCCGCCCGGGACAGTGGGCGGGGAGCTGTTTTTT,CATSDPPGTVGGELFF
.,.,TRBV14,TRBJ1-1,TGTGCCAGCAGCCGATCGGGGAACACTGAAGCTTTCTTT,CASSRSGNTEAFF
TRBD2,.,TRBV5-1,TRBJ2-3,TGCGCCAGCAGCTTGCTCGCGGGAGCATTAACAGATACGCAGTATTTT,CASSLLAGALTDTQYF
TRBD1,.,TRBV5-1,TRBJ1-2,TGCGCCAGCAGCTTGGAGGCCGGACAGGGCACTGGCTACACCTTC,CASSLEAGQGTGYTF
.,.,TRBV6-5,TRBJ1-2,TGTGCCAGCAGGGCGGCTCAGCCCGTTTCCTATGGCTACACCTTC,CASRAAQPVSYGYTF
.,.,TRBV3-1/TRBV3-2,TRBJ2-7,TGTGCCAGCAAGCCGGATATAGGGGCCTACGAGCAGTACTTC,CASKPDIGAYEQYF
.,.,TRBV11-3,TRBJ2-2,TGTGCCAGCAGCTACCGAGGCACCGGGGAGCTGTTTTTT,CASSYRGTGELFF
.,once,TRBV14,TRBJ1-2,TGTGCCAGCAGCCAAGATCTCGCGGGCTTACGTGGCTACACCTTC,CASSQDLAGLRGYTF
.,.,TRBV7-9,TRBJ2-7,TGTGCCAGCAGCCGTCTCTACGAGCAGTACTTC,CASSRLYEQYF
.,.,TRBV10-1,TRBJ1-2,TGCGCCAGCAGTGAGGTTTGGGGGCCTGGCTACACCTTC,CASSEVWGPGYTF
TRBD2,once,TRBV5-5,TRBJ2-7,TGTGCCAGCAGCTTGTGGCTAGCGGGAGCGTTTGAGCAGTACTTC,CASSLWLAGAFEQYF
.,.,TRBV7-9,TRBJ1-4,TGTGCCAGCAGCTTAGTCAGGACAACTAATGAAAAACTGTTTTTT,CASSLVRTTNEKLFF
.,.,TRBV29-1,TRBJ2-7,TGCAGCGTTCTTCAGGGCTACGAGCAGTACTTC,CSVLQGYEQYF
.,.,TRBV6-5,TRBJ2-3,TGTGCCAGCAGTTATAGGACAGTCACAGATACGCAGTATTTT,CASSYRTVTDTQYF
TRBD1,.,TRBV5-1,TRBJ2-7,TGCGCCAGCAGCTTACAGGGGGCGTTTCCTTCCTACGAGCAGTACTTC,CASSLQGAFPSYEQYF
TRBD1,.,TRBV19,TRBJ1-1,TGTGCCAGTAGTAAACAGGGGCGGGGAACTGAAGCTTTCTTT,CASSKQGRGTEAFF